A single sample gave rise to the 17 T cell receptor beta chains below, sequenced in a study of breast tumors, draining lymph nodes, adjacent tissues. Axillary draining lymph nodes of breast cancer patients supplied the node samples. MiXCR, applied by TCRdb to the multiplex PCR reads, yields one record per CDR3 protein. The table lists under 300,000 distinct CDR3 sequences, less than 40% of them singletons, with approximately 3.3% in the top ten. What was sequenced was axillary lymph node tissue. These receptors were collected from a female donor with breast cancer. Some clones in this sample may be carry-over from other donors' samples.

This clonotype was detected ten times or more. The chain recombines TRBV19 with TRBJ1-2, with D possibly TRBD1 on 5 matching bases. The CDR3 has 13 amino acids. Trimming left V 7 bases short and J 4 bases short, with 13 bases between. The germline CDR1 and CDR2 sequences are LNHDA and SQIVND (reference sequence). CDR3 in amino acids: CASTYRGGYGYTF. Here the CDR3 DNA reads TGTGCCAGTACCTACCGGGGCGGCTATGGCTACACCTTC.

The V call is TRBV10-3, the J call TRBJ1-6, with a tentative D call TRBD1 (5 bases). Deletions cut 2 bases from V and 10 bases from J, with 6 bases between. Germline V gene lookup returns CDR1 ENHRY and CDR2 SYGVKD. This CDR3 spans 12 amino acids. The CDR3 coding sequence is TGTGCCATCAGTGAGGGGGGGTCACCCCTCCACTTT. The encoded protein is CAISEGGSPLHF.

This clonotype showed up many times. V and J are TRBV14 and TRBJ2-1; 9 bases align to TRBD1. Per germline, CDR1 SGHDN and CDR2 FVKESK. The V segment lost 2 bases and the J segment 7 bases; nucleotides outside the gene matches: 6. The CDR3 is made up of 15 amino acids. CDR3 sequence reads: CASSQWDRVRNEQFF. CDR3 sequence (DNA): TGTGCCAGCAGCCAATGGGACAGGGTGAGAAATGAGCAGTTCTTC.

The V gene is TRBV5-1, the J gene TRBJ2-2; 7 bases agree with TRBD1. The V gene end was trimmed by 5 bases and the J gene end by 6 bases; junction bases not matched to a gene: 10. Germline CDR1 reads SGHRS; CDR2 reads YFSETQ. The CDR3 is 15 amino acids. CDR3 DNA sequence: TGCGCCAGCAGACTCGTACAGGGGATCTCCGGGGAGCTGTTTTTT. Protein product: CASRLVQGISGELFF.

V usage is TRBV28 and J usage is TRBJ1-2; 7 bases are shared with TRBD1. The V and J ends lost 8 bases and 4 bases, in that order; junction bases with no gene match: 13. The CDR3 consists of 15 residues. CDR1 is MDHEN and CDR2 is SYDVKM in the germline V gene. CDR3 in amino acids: CASGTLGQYFYGYTF. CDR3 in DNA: TGTGCCAGCGGGACGTTGGGACAGTACTTCTATGGCTACACCTTC.

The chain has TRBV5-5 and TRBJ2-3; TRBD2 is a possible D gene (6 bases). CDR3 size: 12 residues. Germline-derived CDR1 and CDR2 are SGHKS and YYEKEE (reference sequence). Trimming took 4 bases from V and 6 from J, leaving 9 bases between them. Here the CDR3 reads CASSGTSDTQYF. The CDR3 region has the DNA TGTGCCAGCAGCGGTACTAGCGATACGCAGTATTTT. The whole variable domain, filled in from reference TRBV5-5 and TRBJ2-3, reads DAGVTQSPTHLIKTRGQQVTLRCSPISGHKSVSWYQQVLGQGPQFIFQYYEKEERGRGNFPDRFSARQFPNYSSELNVNALLLGDSALYLCASSGTSDTQYFGPGTRLTVL.

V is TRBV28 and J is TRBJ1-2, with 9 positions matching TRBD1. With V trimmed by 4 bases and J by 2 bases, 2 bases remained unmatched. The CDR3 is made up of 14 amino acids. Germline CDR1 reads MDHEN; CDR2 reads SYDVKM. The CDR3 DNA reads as TGTGCCAGCAGTTGGACAGGGGAAAACTATGGCTACACCTTC. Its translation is CASSWTGENYGYTF.

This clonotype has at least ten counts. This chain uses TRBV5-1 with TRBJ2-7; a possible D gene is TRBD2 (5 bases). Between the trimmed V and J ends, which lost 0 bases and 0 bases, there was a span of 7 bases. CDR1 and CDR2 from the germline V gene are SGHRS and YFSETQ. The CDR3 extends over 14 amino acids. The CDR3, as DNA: TGCGCCAGCAGCTTGGCGGGGTTCTCCTACGAGCAGTACTTC. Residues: CASSLAGFSYEQYF.

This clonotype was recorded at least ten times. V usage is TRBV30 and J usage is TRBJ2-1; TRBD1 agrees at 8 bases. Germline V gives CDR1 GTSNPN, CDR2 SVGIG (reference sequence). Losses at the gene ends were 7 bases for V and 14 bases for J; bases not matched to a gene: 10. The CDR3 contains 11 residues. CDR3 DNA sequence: TGTGCCTTCCGCAGACAGGGGAGTAAGTTCTTC. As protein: CAFRRQGSKFF.

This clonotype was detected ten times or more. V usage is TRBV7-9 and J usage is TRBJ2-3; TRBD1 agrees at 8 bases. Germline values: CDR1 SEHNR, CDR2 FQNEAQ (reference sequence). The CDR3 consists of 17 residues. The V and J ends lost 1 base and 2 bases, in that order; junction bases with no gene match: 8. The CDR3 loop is CASSLVIGQGSTDTQYF. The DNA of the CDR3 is TGTGCCAGCAGCTTAGTAATTGGACAGGGTTCCACAGATACGCAGTATTTT.

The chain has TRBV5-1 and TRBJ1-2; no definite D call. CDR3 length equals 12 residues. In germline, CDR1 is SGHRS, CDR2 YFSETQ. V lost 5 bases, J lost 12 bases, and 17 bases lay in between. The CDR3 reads CASRSLTSGNTF. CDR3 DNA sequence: TGCGCCAGCAGATCACTGACCTCTGGAAACACCTTC.

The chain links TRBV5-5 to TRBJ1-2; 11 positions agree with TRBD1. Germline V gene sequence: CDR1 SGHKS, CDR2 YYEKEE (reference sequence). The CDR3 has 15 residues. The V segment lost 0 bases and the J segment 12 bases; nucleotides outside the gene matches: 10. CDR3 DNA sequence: TGTGCCAGCAGCTTGGCTGTGGGACAGGGGGGTAGAAACACCTTC. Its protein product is CASSLAVGQGGRNTF.

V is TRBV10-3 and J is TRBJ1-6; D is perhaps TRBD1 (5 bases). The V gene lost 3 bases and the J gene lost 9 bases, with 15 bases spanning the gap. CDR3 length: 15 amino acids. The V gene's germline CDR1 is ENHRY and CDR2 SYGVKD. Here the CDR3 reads CAISDSGGLSSPLHF. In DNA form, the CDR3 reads TGTGCCATCAGTGATAGCGGGGGGTTGAGTTCACCCCTCCACTTT.

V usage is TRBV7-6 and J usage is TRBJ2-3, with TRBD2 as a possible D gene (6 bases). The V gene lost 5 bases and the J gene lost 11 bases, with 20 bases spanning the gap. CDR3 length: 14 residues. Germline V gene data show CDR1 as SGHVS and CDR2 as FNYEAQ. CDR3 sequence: CASSPGRTNNEQYF. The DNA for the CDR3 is TGTGCCAGCAGCCCTGGACGGACTAACAATGAGCAGTATTTT.

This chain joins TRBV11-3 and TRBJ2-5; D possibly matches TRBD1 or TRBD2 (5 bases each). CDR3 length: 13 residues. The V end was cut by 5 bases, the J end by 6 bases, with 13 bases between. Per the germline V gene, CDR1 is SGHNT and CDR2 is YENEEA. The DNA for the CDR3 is TGTGCCAGCAGCCCTGGGACGGTGAAGACCCAGTACTTC. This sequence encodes CASSPGTVKTQYF.

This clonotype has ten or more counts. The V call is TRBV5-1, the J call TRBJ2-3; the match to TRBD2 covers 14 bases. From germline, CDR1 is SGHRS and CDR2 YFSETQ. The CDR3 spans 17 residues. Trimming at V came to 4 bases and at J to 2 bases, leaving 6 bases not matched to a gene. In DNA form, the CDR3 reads TGCGCCAGCAGCACCGGACTAGCGGGAGGTGTCACAGATACGCAGTATTTT. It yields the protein CASSTGLAGGVTDTQYF.

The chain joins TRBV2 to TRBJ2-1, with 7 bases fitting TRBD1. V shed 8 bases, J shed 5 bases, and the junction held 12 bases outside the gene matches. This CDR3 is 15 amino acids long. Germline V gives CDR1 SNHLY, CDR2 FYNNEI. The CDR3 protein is CASGSTGTQNNEQFF. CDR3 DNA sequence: TGTGCCAGCGGTTCGACAGGGACCCAGAACAATGAGCAGTTCTTC.